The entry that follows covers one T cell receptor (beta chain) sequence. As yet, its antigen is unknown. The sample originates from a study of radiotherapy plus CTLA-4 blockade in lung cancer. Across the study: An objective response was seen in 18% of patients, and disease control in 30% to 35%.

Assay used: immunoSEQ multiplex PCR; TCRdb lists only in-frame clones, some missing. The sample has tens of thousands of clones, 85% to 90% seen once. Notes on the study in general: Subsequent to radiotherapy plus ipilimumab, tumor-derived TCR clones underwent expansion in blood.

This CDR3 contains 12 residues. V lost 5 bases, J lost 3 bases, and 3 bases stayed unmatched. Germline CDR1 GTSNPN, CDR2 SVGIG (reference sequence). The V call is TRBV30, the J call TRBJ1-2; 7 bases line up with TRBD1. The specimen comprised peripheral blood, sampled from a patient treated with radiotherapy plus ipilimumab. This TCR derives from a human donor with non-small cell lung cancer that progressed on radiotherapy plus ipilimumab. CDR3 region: CAWLGGDYGYTF. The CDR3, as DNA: TGTGCCTGGTTAGGGGGCGACTATGGCTACACCTTC.